The entry below gives a single T cell receptor (beta chain) sequence along with its context. Its target is unknown. Germline V gene lookup returns CDR1 SGHRS and CDR2 YFSETQ. CDR3 length: 13 amino acids. The V and J ends lost 4 bases and 6 bases respectively, with 10 bases between them. Once RNA had been extracted, it was reverse transcribed into cDNA to act as the sequencing template. Sequencing used immunoSEQ multiplex PCR; TCRdb keeps in-frame clones, though not all of them. The table lists hundreds of thousands of clones, over 45% of them singletons. Treatment described: oral pan-JAK inhibitor, 5-10 mg twice daily. Collection of lesional scalp punch biopsies and peripheral blood was performed in alopecia areata patients. This sample is part of a study of CD8+ T cells in alopecia areata. Background on the study: Patients received oral tofacitinib, 5 to 10 mg twice daily, for moderate-to-severe alopecia areata. Overall study findings and caveats: Clonality in the scalp and expanded CD8+ clones ranked among the top 100 were significantly decreased by tofacitinib.

This TCR derives from a human donor with alopecia areata. This chain uses TRBV5-1 with TRBJ2-2, with a possible D match to TRBD2 (5 bases). Sample: CD4+ T cells sorted from blood, taken between weeks 51 and 54, from a patient treated with tofacitinib. DNA for the CDR3: TGCGCCAGCAGCCAAGACGGGGCCGGGGAGCTGTTTTTT. It codes for CASSQDGAGELFF.